These 5 T cell receptor beta chains share one sample of origin, sequenced in a study of monozygotic twins with inflammatory bowel disease. TCRdb re-called the 5' RACE reads and catalogs CDR3 proteins one per entry, DNA excluded. The data show more than 300,000 distinct CDR3 sequences, and the top ten clones hold just over 2.5%. The specimen sequenced was blood. Receptor source: a human donor with ulcerative colitis or Crohn's disease, or a healthy co-twin of an affected twin (not recorded which).

The gene calls are TRBV3-1 and TRBJ2-2. Looked up from germline, CDR1 is LGHDT and CDR2 is YNNKEL (reference sequence). The CDR3 consists of 13 residues. The CDR3: CASSQDPIGELFF.

The chain joins TRBV4-1 to TRBJ2-1; checking the TCRdb D call of TRBD1 is not possible without DNA. The CDR3 extends over 20 amino acids. Germline-derived CDR1 and CDR2 are MGHRA and YSYEKL. CDR3 loop: CASSQYPGQVWSAGYNEQFF.

This sequence joins TRBV7-2 and TRBJ1-2; TCRdb's assignment of TRBD1 cannot be checked, as there is no DNA. The CDR3 is made up of 15 amino acids. CDR1 is SGHTA and CDR2 is FQGNSA in the germline V gene. CDR3: CASSLGQGGPYGYTF.

V and J are TRBV11-2 and TRBJ2-1. The CDR3 consists of 12 residues. The germline CDR1 and CDR2 sequences are SGHAT and FQNNGV. The CDR3 is CASSLQSSEQFF.

V and J are TRBV7-2 and TRBJ1-1; lacking DNA, the TRBD1 call made by TCRdb goes unchecked. Germline loops: CDR1 SGHTA, CDR2 FQGNSA. This CDR3 comprises 13 residues. The CDR3 is CASSRRDVTEAFF.